The 25 T cell receptor beta chains below all came from one sample that was sequenced in a study of radiotherapy plus CTLA-4 blockade in lung cancer. Sequencing used immunoSEQ multiplex PCR; TCRdb keeps in-frame clones, though not all of them. The sample has approximately 40,000 clones, 80% to 90% seen once. Sequenced material: peripheral blood, taken from a patient treated with radiotherapy plus ipilimumab. The receptors shown here come from a human donor with non-small cell lung cancer whose response to radiotherapy plus ipilimumab could not be evaluated.

This chain links TRBV5-8 with TRBJ2-2, with 9 positions matching TRBD1. The trim removed 6 bases at V and 2 bases at J, leaving 8 bases unmatched. Germline V lookup: CDR1 SGHTS, CDR2 YDEGEE. This CDR3 region has 16 residues. Written as DNA, the CDR3 is TGTGCCAGCAAACCGGGACAGGGAGTAAACACCGGGGAGCTGTTTTTT. It specifies CASKPGQGVNTGELFF. The full variable domain, rest sourced from reference TRBV5-8 and TRBJ2-2, is EAGVTQSPTHLIKTRGQQATLRCSPISGHTSVYWYQQALGLGLQFLLWYDEGEERNRGNFPPRFSGRQFPNYSSELNVNALELEDSALYLCASKPGQGVNTGELFFGEGSRLTVL.

V is TRBV28 and J is TRBJ1-3; D may be TRBD1 (6 bases). Germline values: CDR1 MDHEN, CDR2 SYDVKM. The CDR3 is 16 amino acids. The V gene lost 5 bases and the J gene lost 3 bases, with 17 bases spanning the gap. The CDR3 nucleotides read TGTGCCAGCAGTACAGGGCCTTTAGGGGTTGGAAACACCATATATTTT. It encodes CASSTGPLGVGNTIYF.

CDR3 sequence reads: CASSKDRNSNQPQHF. The CDR3, as DNA: TGTGCCAGCAGTAAGGACAGGAATAGCAATCAGCCCCAGCATTTT. The rearrangement uses TRBV6-5 and TRBJ1-5; 7 bases fit TRBD1. Germline V CDR1 and CDR2: MNHEY, SVGAGI. V trimming: 5 bases; J trimming: 0 bases; junction bases outside the gene matches: 4. The CDR3 is 15 residues long.

V and J are TRBV4-1 and TRBJ2-2; no clear D gene. Germline V gives CDR1 MGHRA, CDR2 YSYEKL. There are 17 residues in the CDR3. Between the trimmed V and J ends, which lost 1 base and 2 bases, there was a span of 14 bases. The CDR3 region has the DNA TGCGCCAGCAGCCAAGTTGGAGCCACTTATAACACCGGGGAGCTGTTTTTT. Residues: CASSQVGATYNTGELFF.

The V call is TRBV18, the J call TRBJ1-4, with a possible D match to TRBD1 (5 bases). With 5 bases removed from V and 7 bases from J, the gap between germline ends came to 11 bases. This CDR3 comprises 13 residues. Germline V gives CDR1 KGHSH, CDR2 LQKENI. The CDR3 DNA sequence: TGTGCCAGCTCATCCATAGGGGCTGAAAAACTGTTTTTT. Translating it yields CASSSIGAEKLFF.

This clone has more than one count but fewer than ten. The V call is TRBV27, the J call TRBJ1-1, with D tentatively TRBD1 (5 bases). There are 14 residues in the CDR3. The germline V gene has CDR1 MNHEY and CDR2 SMNVEV (reference sequence). V was cut by 5 bases and J by 5 bases, with 15 bases left in between. The DNA of the CDR3 is TGTGCCAGCAGTCCCGGACACCGGAGAACTGAAGCTTTCTTT. Its protein product is CASSPGHRRTEAFF.

The rearrangement links TRBV6-5 to TRBJ2-7; the D gene is possibly TRBD2 (6 bases). CDR3 length equals 14 residues. V gave up 7 bases and J gave up 2 bases, with 15 bases separating them. The germline V gene has CDR1 MNHEY and CDR2 SVGAGI. CDR3 loop: CASMAGSSAYEQYF. The CDR3 coding sequence is TGTGCCAGCATGGCGGGATCCTCTGCCTACGAGCAGTACTTC.

The chain joins TRBV6-1 to TRBJ2-7; 12 nucleotides align to TRBD2. Trimming removed 4 bases from V and 2 bases from J; junction bases left unmatched: 3. The CDR3 extends over 15 amino acids. The V gene's germline CDR1 is MNHNS and CDR2 SASEGT. The chain's CDR3 is CASSAGLAGAYEQYF. CDR3 DNA: TGTGCCAGCAGTGCGGGACTAGCGGGTGCCTACGAGCAGTACTTC.

In this sample, this clone turned up a few times. This chain connects TRBV9 to TRBJ2-2; D is perhaps TRBD1 (6 bases). V was shortened by 1 base and J by 2 bases, with 9 bases between the two germline ends. This CDR3 spans 15 amino acids. Germline V gives CDR1 SGDLS, CDR2 YYNGEE. CDR3 sequence (DNA): TGTGCCAGCAGCGTATCAGGGGTAAACACCGGGGAGCTGTTTTTT. Translated, it gives CASSVSGVNTGELFF.

This clone was observed a single time. The genes are TRBV5-1 and TRBJ1-2; D gene unclear. The germline V and J ends were trimmed by 4 bases and 4 bases, with 8 bases remaining between them. The CDR3 consists of 12 residues. CDR1 is SGHRS, CDR2 YFSETQ, per germline. The DNA of the CDR3 is TGCGCCAGCAGCCTCCCAGGCTATGGCTACACCTTC. Translation: CASSLPGYGYTF.

This chain links TRBV5-4 with TRBJ2-2; D is ambiguous. The CDR3 extends over 14 amino acids. Germline assignment: CDR1 SGHNT and CDR2 YYREEE (reference sequence). Trimming stripped 3 bases from V and 10 bases from J, with 16 bases between. CDR3 DNA: TGTGCCAGCAGCTACAGTAAATCTTCAGCGGAGCTGTTTTTT. Translating gives CASSYSKSSAELFF. Looking up the rest from reference TRBV5-4 and TRBJ2-2 gives the full variable domain: ETGVTQSPTHLIKTRGQQVTLRCSSQSGHNTVSWYQQALGQGPQFIFQYYREEENGRGNFPPRFSGLQFPNYSSELNVNALELDDSALYLCASSYSKSSAELFFGEGSRLTVL.

The genes are TRBV7-9 and TRBJ2-3, with 8 bases that match TRBD1. V lost 6 bases to trimming and J lost 5 bases; unmatched junction nucleotides: 13. Germline V gives CDR1 SEHNR, CDR2 FQNEAQ (reference sequence). This CDR3 contains 16 residues. DNA for the CDR3: TGTGCCAGCAGACCTATGACAGGGGTAGAAGGAGATACGCAGTATTTT. It translates to CASRPMTGVEGDTQYF.

The chain employs TRBV5-6 and TRBJ2-7; D gene uncertain. The V end was cut by 2 bases, the J end by 5 bases, with 5 bases between. The CDR3 is 11 amino acids. Germline loops: CDR1 SGHDT, CDR2 YYEEEE. CDR3 coding DNA: TGTGCCAGCAGCTTTCGTGACGAGCAGTACTTC. This translates into CASSFRDEQYF.

The gene calls are TRBV28 and TRBJ1-2; D is uncertain. The CDR3 length is 13 residues. V was clipped by 10 bases and J by 4 bases, with 16 bases between them. Looked up from germline, CDR1 is MDHEN and CDR2 is SYDVKM. The CDR3 coding sequence is TGTGCCACCACGAACTCAGGCCCCTATGGCTACACCTTC. This codes for CATTNSGPYGYTF.

Only one count was recorded for this clone. The genes are TRBV7-9 and TRBJ1-1; no firm D call. This CDR3 spans 12 amino acids. The V gene lost 3 bases and the J gene lost 8 bases, with 10 bases spanning the gap. Germline CDR1 and CDR2: SEHNR and FQNEAQ (reference sequence). CDR3 DNA sequence: TGTGCCAGCAGCTTCGCGGGAAGCGAAGCTTTCTTT. This sequence encodes CASSFAGSEAFF.

The rearrangement uses TRBV6-5 and TRBJ2-1, with a weak D call TRBD2 (6 bases). V was trimmed by 5 bases and J by 10 bases, leaving 18 bases between them. Germline V gene sequence: CDR1 MNHEY, CDR2 SVGAGI. The CDR3 contains 14 residues. Here the CDR3 reads CASSPFGGTGEQFF. In DNA, the CDR3 is TGTGCCAGCAGTCCCTTCGGGGGAACAGGCGAGCAGTTCTTC.

The gene calls are TRBV2 and TRBJ2-7, with 12 bases matching TRBD1. The CDR3 is 16 residues long. The germline V gene encodes CDR1 SNHLY and CDR2 FYNNEI. J lost 6 bases, V lost 8 bases, and 14 bases had no gene match. CDR3 loop: CASSGGTGGASGEQYF. CDR3 nucleotides: TGTGCCAGCTCCGGGGGGACAGGGGGCGCGTCGGGCGAGCAGTACTTC.

The J gene is TRBJ2-2, the V gene TRBV29-1; maybe TRBD2 (7 bases). Trimming removed 6 bases at V and 7 bases at J, with 15 bases between. This CDR3 is built from 13 residues. Germline V gene lookup returns CDR1 SQVTM and CDR2 ANQGSEA. The CDR3 DNA follows: TGCAGCGTGCGGGGGCGCTCGGACGGGGAGCTGTTTTTT. Its protein product is CSVRGRSDGELFF.

The chain uses TRBV4-2 and TRBJ2-7; 14 bases map to TRBD2. Germline V lookup: CDR1 LGHNA, CDR2 YNFKEQ. The CDR3 runs to 17 residues. Germline trimming cut 1 base from V and 2 bases from J; bases unmatched to any gene: 4. The CDR3 bases are TGTGCCAGCAGCCAAGGACCGACTAGCGGGGGGGCCTACGAGCAGTACTTC. Protein sequence: CASSQGPTSGGAYEQYF.

As DNA, the CDR3 is TGCGCCAGCAGCCAGAAGAGCGGGGGGGCGGGGGAGACCCAGTACTTC. Its translation is CASSQKSGGAGETQYF. V is TRBV4-3 and J is TRBJ2-5; 10 bases are a match to TRBD2. CDR3 length: 16 amino acids. Trimming removed 3 bases from V and 5 bases from J; junction bases left unmatched: 9. The V gene's germline CDR1 is LGHNA and CDR2 YSLEER.

There are a few counts of this clone. The genes are TRBV28 and TRBJ1-2; 7 nucleotides agree with TRBD1. Germline CDR1 reads MDHEN; CDR2 reads SYDVKM. J gave up 1 base and V 2 bases, and 7 bases lay outside the gene matches. The CDR3 sequence is 16 residues long. The CDR3: CASSLETGTVNYGYTF. CDR3 nucleotide sequence: TGTGCCAGCAGTTTAGAAACCGGGACAGTTAACTATGGCTACACCTTC.

J is TRBJ1-2 and V is TRBV6-1, with unresolved D. The CDR3 extends over 13 amino acids. Trimming took 5 bases from V and 8 from J, leaving 15 bases between them. Germline V CDR1 and CDR2: MNHNS, SASEGT. CDR3 coding DNA: TGTGCCAGCAGTCCCGAGCCGTTGAGGGGCTACACCTTC. This gives the protein CASSPEPLRGYTF.

The chain carries TRBV19 and TRBJ2-7, with 11 bases aligning to TRBD1. J was trimmed by 2 bases and V by 5 bases; bases with no gene match: 5. CDR3 length: 15 amino acids. Germline V gene sequence: CDR1 LNHDA, CDR2 SQIVND (reference sequence). This CDR3 reads CASSSRDRGAYEQYF. For the CDR3, the DNA is TGTGCCAGTAGTTCCCGGGACAGGGGGGCCTACGAGCAGTACTTC.

The gene calls are TRBV4-3 and TRBJ2-1; 12 nucleotides agree with TRBD2. Unmatched junction bases numbered 3, after V lost 2 bases and J lost 7 bases. This CDR3 spans 15 amino acids. Germline lookup yields CDR1 LGHNA and CDR2 YSLEER. In DNA, the CDR3 is TGCGCCAGCAGCCAACTAGCGGGGGGGAGGAATGAGCAGTTCTTC. This encodes CASSQLAGGRNEQFF.

The rearrangement joins TRBV6-6 to TRBJ2-3; tentative D call: TRBD2 (5 bases). Germline V lookup: CDR1 MNHNY, CDR2 SVGAGI (reference sequence). Trimming stripped 5 bases from V and 0 bases from J, with 9 bases between. This CDR3 comprises 14 residues. The CDR3 spells CASSHRGSTDTQYF. For the CDR3, the DNA is TGTGCCAGCAGTCACCGGGGTAGCACAGATACGCAGTATTTT.